The 21 T cell receptor beta chains given below trace back to one sample, sequenced in a study of shared clonotypes between healthy human individuals. The assay was immunoSEQ multiplex PCR, and TCRdb's table has in-frame clones only and misses some. This sample has about 2.3 million clones, with just over 90% found just once. Sequencing input: naive CD4+ T cells from PBMCs. The subset was: CD45RA+ positively selected. These receptors all come from a man younger than 35 in good health. Some clones in this sample may be carry-over from other donors' samples.

The chain couples TRBV4-1 to TRBJ2-2; a weak D match, TRBD2 (5 bases). The CDR3 runs to 16 residues. V shed 0 bases and J shed 5 bases, with 13 bases lying between them. CDR1 and CDR2 (germline): MGHRA, YSYEKL. The CDR3: CASSQDGGRGTGELFF. The CDR3 DNA sequence: TGCGCCAGCAGCCAAGATGGCGGAAGAGGGACCGGGGAGCTGTTTTTT.

The chain carries TRBV7-2 and TRBJ1-5, with unresolved D. The germline V gene has CDR1 SGHTA and CDR2 FQGNSA. CDR3 length: 14 amino acids. Deletions cut 3 bases from V and 4 bases from J, with 10 bases between. CDR3 in DNA: TGTGCCAGCAGCTTGGGGAGCCAGAATCAGCCCCAGCATTTT. Translated, it gives CASSLGSQNQPQHF. Full variable domain (remainder filled in from reference TRBV7-2 and TRBJ1-5): GAGVSQSPSNKVTEKGKDVELRCDPISGHTALYWYRQSLGQGLEFLIYFQGNSAPDKSGLPSDRFSAERTGGSVSTLTIQRTQQEDSAVYLCASSLGSQNQPQHFGDGTRLSIL.

The gene calls are TRBV11-1 and TRBJ2-5; TRBD1 or TRBD2 may be the D gene (5 bases each). The CDR3 is 13 amino acids. Looked up from germline, CDR1 is SGHAT and CDR2 is FQDESV (reference sequence). V lost 3 bases and J lost 3, with 8 bases in between. CDR3 nucleotide sequence: TGTGCCAGCAGCTTGGGACCAAAAGAGACCCAGTACTTC. Amino acids: CASSLGPKETQYF.

The rearrangement uses TRBV7-9 and TRBJ1-1; maybe TRBD1 (6 bases). The CDR3 has 14 amino acids. Trimming removed 4 bases at V and 4 bases at J, with 13 bases between. Germline V gene sequence: CDR1 SEHNR, CDR2 FQNEAQ (reference sequence). This chain's CDR3 is CASSYRQVTTEAFF. The CDR3 DNA is TGTGCCAGCAGCTACAGACAGGTCACCACTGAAGCTTTCTTT.

This chain uses TRBV18 with TRBJ1-5; 7 bases are shared with TRBD1. Germline lookup yields CDR1 KGHSH and CDR2 LQKENI. V lost 1 base to trimming and J lost 4 bases; unmatched junction nucleotides: 4. This CDR3 is built from 15 residues. The CDR3 sequence: CASSPRGTENQPQHF. CDR3 DNA sequence: TGTGCCAGCTCACCACGAGGGACAGAAAATCAGCCCCAGCATTTT.

This clone was seen a single time. The V and J genes are TRBV6-6 and TRBJ2-7; a weak D match, TRBD2 (6 bases). The ends were cut back, 6 bases at V and 1 base at J, with 16 bases in the middle. The germline gives CDR1 MNHNY, CDR2 SVGAGI (reference sequence). This CDR3 is 15 amino acids long. The CDR3 protein is CASSFRDLTSYEQYF. CDR3 sequence (DNA): TGTGCCAGCAGCTTCCGGGACTTAACATCCTACGAGCAGTACTTC.

This rearrangement joins TRBV6-5 to TRBJ1-2; no clear D. The CDR3 sequence is 14 residues long. CDR1 MNHEY and CDR2 SVGAGI come from the germline V gene. Trimming stripped 0 bases from V and 8 bases from J, with 13 bases between. The CDR3 sequence: CASSYSNRNGGYTF. CDR3 coding DNA: TGTGCCAGCAGTTACTCAAACAGAAATGGCGGCTACACCTTC.

This rearrangement joins TRBV2 to TRBJ2-5; tentative D call: TRBD1 (6 bases). V gave up 8 bases and J gave up 0 bases, with 16 bases separating them. This CDR3 spans 15 amino acids. Looked up from germline, CDR1 is SNHLY and CDR2 is FYNNEI. Here the CDR3 DNA reads TGTGCCAGCCTTAAACAGGGAGCTTACCAAGAGACCCAGTACTTC. It codes for CASLKQGAYQETQYF. Together with reference TRBV2 and TRBJ2-5, the CDR3 gives the full variable domain: EPEVTQTPSHQVTQMGQEVILRCVPISNHLYFYWYRQILGQKVEFLVSFYNNEISEKSEIFDDQFSVERPDGSNFTLKIRSTKLEDSAMYFCASLKQGAYQETQYFGPGTRLLVL.

The rearrangement links TRBV28 to TRBJ2-3; D gene uncertain. Germline loops: CDR1 MDHEN, CDR2 SYDVKM. V gave up 2 bases and J gave up 11 bases, with 8 bases separating them. The CDR3 spans 11 residues. CDR3 residues: CASSLGSQQYF. The CDR3 coding sequence is TGTGCCAGCAGTTTAGGCTCCCAGCAGTATTTT.

This clone has just one count. The CDR3 here is CASSPTQGSYTEAFF. CDR3 bases: TGTGCCAGCAGTCCGACACAGGGGTCCTACACTGAAGCTTTCTTT. The chain links TRBV27 to TRBJ1-1; TRBD1 agrees at 7 bases. Trimming removed 5 bases from V and 3 bases from J; junction bases left unmatched: 9. Germline CDR1 reads MNHEY; CDR2 reads SMNVEV (reference sequence). The CDR3 loop spans 15 amino acids.

CDR3 amino acids: CAIRHSGDTQYF. Written as DNA, the CDR3 is TGTGCCATTCGGCACTCCGGGGATACGCAGTATTTT. The rearrangement uses TRBV30 and TRBJ2-3; D not certain. The germline V gene encodes CDR1 GTSNPN and CDR2 SVGIG (reference sequence). Trimming took 8 bases from V and 6 from J, leaving 15 bases between them. The CDR3 contains 12 residues.

The V gene is TRBV6-1, the J gene TRBJ2-1; D gene ambiguous. Germline V gene sequence: CDR1 MNHNS, CDR2 SASEGT. The germline V and J ends were trimmed by 6 bases and 0 bases, with 9 bases remaining between them. This CDR3 contains 14 residues. The CDR3 coding sequence is TGTGCCAGCAGAAGCACTTACTCCTACAATGAGCAGTTCTTC. This codes for CASRSTYSYNEQFF.

The chain employs TRBV14 and TRBJ1-2; no clear D gene. The CDR3 is 12 residues long. Germline V gene data show CDR1 as SGHDN and CDR2 as FVKESK. Trimming took 4 bases from V and 12 from J, leaving 15 bases between them. The CDR3 region is CASSPGRGFNTF. The CDR3 region has the DNA TGTGCCAGCAGCCCGGGCCGTGGTTTCAACACCTTC.

V usage is TRBV5-1 and J usage is TRBJ2-4; possible D gene TRBD1, 6 bases. V was shortened by 0 bases and J by 1 base, with 11 bases between the two germline ends. CDR1 and CDR2 (germline): SGHRS, YFSETQ. This CDR3 contains 16 residues. The CDR3 DNA is TGCGCCAGCAGCTTGGTGGCAGGGGCTGCCAAAAACATTCAGTACTTC. Its protein is CASSLVAGAAKNIQYF. The whole variable domain, remainder taken from reference TRBV5-1 and TRBJ2-4, is KAGVTQTPRYLIKTRGQQVTLSCSPISGHRSVSWYQQTPGQGLQFLFEYFSETQRNKGNFPGRFSGRQFSNSRSEMNVSTLELGDSALYLCASSLVAGAAKNIQYFGAGTRLSVL.

V usage is TRBV18 and J usage is TRBJ2-6; no firm D call. Trimming left V 2 bases short and J 1 base short, with 9 bases between. The CDR3 contains 16 residues. Germline CDR1 KGHSH, CDR2 LQKENI. The CDR3 spells CASSPAIWSGANVLTF. In DNA, the CDR3 is TGTGCCAGCTCACCAGCCATATGGTCTGGGGCCAACGTCCTGACTTTC.

Concerning this clone itself: The junction departs from germline at one end; a sequencing error may be responsible. The rearrangement joins TRBV10-2 to TRBJ2-7; D call uncertain. Germline V gene lookup returns CDR1 WSHSY and CDR2 SAAADI. The length of the CDR3 is 13 residues. The CDR3 region is CASKQEPSHEQYF. CDR3 nucleotides: TGCGCCAGTAAGCAGGAACCCTCCCACGAGCAGTACTTC.

J is TRBJ2-5 and V is TRBV7-9; D gene unclear. The germline V gene has CDR1 SEHNR and CDR2 FQNEAQ (reference sequence). Trimming removed 3 bases at V and 5 bases at J, with 13 bases between. The CDR3 length is 14 residues. The CDR3 DNA is TGTGCCAGCAGCTTGTCCTTAATCGGGGAGACCCAGTACTTC. It specifies CASSLSLIGETQYF.

CDR3 in amino acids: CASSQGQDGSGNTEAFF. CDR3 bases: TGCGCCAGCAGCCAGGGACAGGACGGGAGTGGGAACACTGAAGCTTTCTTT. The chain uses TRBV5-1 and TRBJ1-1, with 8 bases that match TRBD1. J gave up 1 base and V 4 bases, and 12 bases lay outside the gene matches. Germline loops: CDR1 SGHRS, CDR2 YFSETQ. This CDR3 is built from 17 residues.

The chain has TRBV18 and TRBJ1-3; no clear D gene. The germline CDR1 and CDR2 sequences are KGHSH and LQKENI. The CDR3 covers 16 residues. Trimming shortened V by 5 bases and J by 0 bases, and 14 bases separated the two germline ends. The DNA of the CDR3 is TGTGCCAGCTCATCAGGACCGCCGAGCTCTGGAAACACCATATATTTT. The encoded protein is CASSSGPPSSGNTIYF. The entire variable domain, with the rest obtained from reference TRBV18 and TRBJ1-3, is as follows: NAGVMQNPRHLVRRRGQEARLRCSPMKGHSHVYWYRQLPEEGLKFMVYLQKENIIDESGMPKERFSAEFPKEGPSILRIQQVVRGDSAAYFCASSSGPPSSGNTIYFGEGSWLTVV.

CDR3 sequence: CASSSGYRDLRSGGYTF. CDR3 nucleotides: TGTGCCAGTAGTAGCGGTTACCGGGACCTACGTTCGGGAGGCTACACCTTC. The chain carries TRBV19 and TRBJ1-2; D is perhaps TRBD1 (5 bases). This CDR3 spans 17 amino acids. Germline loops: CDR1 LNHDA, CDR2 SQIVND (reference sequence). Trimming pared 4 bases from V and 8 bases from J, leaving 26 bases between. Full variable domain (missing parts from reference TRBV19 and TRBJ1-2): DGGITQSPKYLFRKEGQNVTLSCEQNLNHDAMYWYRQDPGQGLRLIYYSQIVNDFQKGDIAEGYSVSREKKESFPLTVTSAQKNPTAFYLCASSSGYRDLRSGGYTFGSGTRLTVV.

A single count supports this clone. This chain joins TRBV28 and TRBJ1-4; D unclear. From germline, CDR1 is MDHEN and CDR2 SYDVKM. The CDR3 spans 17 residues. V dropped 3 bases and J dropped 5 bases, with 19 bases sitting between them. The CDR3 bases are TGTGCCAGCAGTTTGGTGGACGCCGGTCCCCCAAATGAAAAACTGTTTTTT. This codes for CASSLVDAGPPNEKLFF.